This entry lists 18 T cell receptor beta chains sequenced from one sample in a study of graft-versus-host responses after intestinal transplantation. Method: immunoSEQ multiplex PCR; TCRdb's copy keeps in-frame clones and lacks some. The sample includes roughly 70,000 clones, 92% of them seen just once. The material was bone marrow, obtained roughly 780 days after intestinal transplantation. These receptors all come from a human patient who received an intestinal transplant, so some T cells may come from the graft donor.

V gene TRBV5-5 combines with J gene TRBJ1-1; 7 bases line up with TRBD1. The germline V gene encodes CDR1 SGHKS and CDR2 YYEKEE (reference sequence). V was clipped by 4 bases and J by 0 bases; unmatched bases: 3. CDR3 length equals 14 residues. CDR3 region: CASSPTGLNTEAFF. CDR3 nucleotide sequence: TGTGCCAGCAGCCCGACAGGGTTGAACACTGAAGCTTTCTTT.

This chain joins TRBV30 and TRBJ1-1; D is undetermined. V lost 5 bases and J 1 base, leaving 8 bases between the germline ends. The CDR3 length is 12 residues. Germline V gene lookup returns CDR1 GTSNPN and CDR2 SVGIG (reference sequence). The CDR3 bases are TGTGCCTGGGTGGACGAGAACACTGAAGCTTTCTTT. Protein: CAWVDENTEAFF.

The rearrangement uses TRBV11-2 and TRBJ1-2; unclear D gene. With 8 bases removed from V and 3 bases from J, the gap between germline ends came to 10 bases. CDR1 and CDR2 from the germline V gene are SGHAT and FQNNGV. This CDR3 region has 12 residues. The CDR3 loop is CASGGMDYGYTF. CDR3 coding DNA: TGTGCCAGCGGCGGGATGGACTATGGCTACACCTTC.

V and J are TRBV28 and TRBJ1-1; tentative D call: TRBD1 (6 bases). V dropped 1 base and J dropped 3 bases, with 12 bases sitting between them. The CDR3 has 15 amino acids. Germline-derived CDR1 and CDR2 are MDHEN and SYDVKM. For the CDR3, the DNA is TGTGCCAGCAGTTTATCCCAGGGGAGTGACACTGAAGCTTTCTTT. Protein product: CASSLSQGSDTEAFF. Using reference TRBV28 and TRBJ1-1 for the parts outside the CDR3, the full variable domain is DVKVTQSSRYLVKRTGEKVFLECVQDMDHENMFWYRQDPGLGLRLIYFSYDVKMKEKGDIPEGYSVSREKKERFSLILESASTNQTSMYLCASSLSQGSDTEAFFGQGTRLTVV.

The rearrangement links TRBV5-6 to TRBJ2-7; D is perhaps TRBD2 (7 bases). Deletions cut 0 bases from V and 3 bases from J, with 10 bases between. CDR1 is SGHDT, CDR2 YYEEEE, per germline. The CDR3 has 14 amino acids. The CDR3: CASSLAGGRYEQYF. The CDR3 DNA follows: TGTGCCAGCAGCTTGGCCGGGGGGCGCTACGAGCAGTACTTC.

This chain links TRBV6-1 with TRBJ2-1; D ambiguous. Germline V gene data show CDR1 as MNHNS and CDR2 as SASEGT. V gave up 5 bases and J gave up 5 bases, with 4 bases separating them. The CDR3 covers 11 residues. As DNA, the CDR3 is TGTGCCAGCAGTCTTAACAATGAGCAGTTCTTC. Translating gives CASSLNNEQFF.

The chain uses TRBV19 and TRBJ1-5, with no clear D. Per the germline V gene, CDR1 is LNHDA and CDR2 is SQIVND (reference sequence). Deletions cut 3 bases from V and 7 bases from J, with 10 bases between. The CDR3 consists of 13 residues. CDR3 residues: CASSILPWQPQHF. The CDR3 coding sequence is TGTGCCAGTAGTATTCTCCCCTGGCAGCCCCAGCATTTT.

The genes are TRBV2 and TRBJ1-1, with D possibly TRBD1 on 6 matching bases. The CDR3 is 13 amino acids. Trimming removed 6 bases from V and 6 bases from J, with 14 bases in between. The germline V gene encodes CDR1 SNHLY and CDR2 FYNNEI. CDR3 coding DNA: TGTGCCAGCAGGAAGTGGAGGGGGGCTGAAGCTTTCTTT. This gives the protein CASRKWRGAEAFF. Drawing the rest from reference TRBV2 and TRBJ1-1, the complete variable domain is EPEVTQTPSHQVTQMGQEVILRCVPISNHLYFYWYRQILGQKVEFLVSFYNNEISEKSEIFDDQFSVERPDGSNFTLKIRSTKLEDSAMYFCASRKWRGAEAFFGQGTRLTVV.

This chain connects TRBV7-2 to TRBJ2-7; 13 bases align to TRBD2. This CDR3 is 15 amino acids long. The germline V gene has CDR1 SGHTA and CDR2 FQGNSA. V lost 4 bases and J lost 4; bases outside the gene matches: 4. The CDR3 spells CASSYQLAGGYEQYF. The CDR3 DNA reads as TGTGCCAGCAGCTATCAACTAGCGGGAGGGTACGAGCAGTACTTC.

The CDR3 loop is CASSFRGGGTQYF. As DNA, the CDR3 is TGTGCCAGCAGTTTCCGGGGTGGAGGTACGCAGTATTTT. The chain couples TRBV27 to TRBJ2-3; D perhaps matches TRBD2 (5 bases). Germline V CDR1 and CDR2: MNHEY, SMNVEV (reference sequence). This CDR3 spans 13 amino acids. V lost 3 bases and J lost 8, with 12 bases in between.

This chain connects TRBV7-3 to TRBJ2-7, with 9 bases that match TRBD1. V lost 7 bases and J lost 5; bases outside the gene matches: 12. The CDR3 runs to 15 residues. Germline values: CDR1 SGHTA, CDR2 FQGTGA. In DNA form, the CDR3 reads TGTGCCAGCAACCTGCCCGGGACAGGGTTCCACGAGCAGTACTTC. Its protein is CASNLPGTGFHEQYF.

Here the CDR3 DNA reads TGTGCCAGCTTAAAGCAAGGGAATGAAAAACTGTTTTTT. Amino acid sequence: CASLKQGNEKLFF. V gene TRBV5-5 combines with J gene TRBJ1-4; D unclear. The CDR3 extends over 13 amino acids. CDR1 SGHKS and CDR2 YYEKEE come from the germline V gene (reference sequence). V lost 7 bases, J lost 5 bases, and 12 bases lay in between.

This clone showed up just a few times. Other DNA sequences from this sample encode an identical CDR3 as well. The chain carries TRBV9 and TRBJ1-2, with 7 bases fitting TRBD1. The junction had 7 bases not matched to a gene; V was cut back by 3 bases and J by 8 bases. Germline values: CDR1 SGDLS, CDR2 YYNGEE. The CDR3 covers 13 residues. The CDR3 coding sequence is TGTGCCAGCAGCGAGCAGGGGGGGCGGGGCTACACCTTC. It specifies CASSEQGGRGYTF.

The V call is TRBV10-3, the J call TRBJ2-3; D may be TRBD2 (5 bases). Germline CDR1 ENHRY, CDR2 SYGVKD. CDR3 length equals 13 residues. Trimming cost V 10 bases and J 2 bases, with 13 bases left between them. The CDR3 DNA follows: TGTGCCACCTGGACTGACGACACAGATACGCAGTATTTT. Its translation: CATWTDDTDTQYF.

The CDR3 here is CATSRDQEIQETQYF. CDR3 bases: TGTGCCACCAGCAGAGATCAGGAGATACAAGAGACCCAGTACTTC. This sequence joins TRBV15 and TRBJ2-5; D ambiguous. V was clipped by 0 bases and J by 2 bases, with 10 bases between them. The CDR3 runs 15 residues. Looked up from germline, CDR1 is LNHNV and CDR2 is YYDKDF (reference sequence).

The chain joins TRBV28 to TRBJ2-2; D call uncertain. CDR1 and CDR2 (germline): MDHEN, SYDVKM. The length of the CDR3 is 13 residues. V lost 5 bases to trimming and J lost 0 bases, with 4 bases between them. The CDR3 here is CASSTPNTGELFF. CDR3 bases: TGTGCCAGCAGTACGCCGAACACCGGGGAGCTGTTTTTT.

Only one count was recorded for this clone. The V gene is TRBV7-6, the J gene TRBJ2-7, with 8 bases identical to TRBD1. CDR1 and CDR2 (germline): SGHVS, FNYEAQ. J was trimmed by 2 bases and V by 3 bases; bases with no gene match: 6. This CDR3 comprises 15 residues. CDR3 residues: CASSLGDRNPYEQYF. In DNA form, the CDR3 reads TGTGCCAGCAGCTTGGGGGACAGGAATCCCTACGAGCAGTACTTC.

The V gene is TRBV28, the J gene TRBJ2-7; unclear D gene. This CDR3 spans 15 amino acids. Germline assignment: CDR1 MDHEN and CDR2 SYDVKM. The V gene lost 7 bases and the J gene lost 3 bases, with 19 bases spanning the gap. As DNA, the CDR3 is TGTGCCAGCACCCCCGAGTCGGGCTCTCGCTACGAGCAGTACTTC. Its protein is CASTPESGSRYEQYF.